This T cell receptor beta chain was sequenced for a study of blood T cells in healthy people across ages. The study, taken as a whole, reports: Getting older went along with TCR beta diversity per million T cells dropping roughly linearly. Diversity estimated from one million T cells was considered an underestimate.

This CDR3 comprises 13 residues. CDR1 and CDR2 from the germline V gene are MNHEY and SVGAGI. The germline V and J ends were trimmed by 5 bases and 7 bases, with 15 bases remaining between them. PBMCs numbering at least 6 million were isolated per sample. PCR was performed a second time for about 7 to 12 cycles using a sample-barcoded 5' primer and a J-beta primer mix. TCRdb fed the 5' RACE reads into MiXCR, producing one record per CDR3 protein. The sample lists 1.4 million or so distinct CDR3 sequences; roughly 43% were seen once. Points on this clonotype: The antigen remains undetermined.

The clonotype comes from a woman between 18 and 30 years old in good health. This chain uses TRBV6-5 with TRBJ2-7, with unresolved D. Sequencing was performed on blood. The chain's CDR3 is CASSDLEDWEQYF. The CDR3 DNA follows: TGTGCCAGCAGTGATCTAGAAGATTGGGAGCAGTACTTC.